The TCR beta chain under discussion was sequenced for a study of response to subunit inactivated influenza vaccine. This clonotype was recorded a few times. Its specificity is not known. MiXCR, run by TCRdb on the RT-PCR reads, gives a single entry per CDR3 protein. The sample has about 650,000 distinct CDR3 sequences; around a sixth are singletons. The CDR3 totals 16 residues. The J segment lost 5 bases and the V segment lost 0 bases, leaving 6 bases of the junction unmatched. CDR1 and CDR2 from the germline V gene are LGHNA and YSLEER. Whole-study results and caveats: That few new T cells are recruited by each seasonal influenza vaccination was the authors' suggestion.

This chain links TRBV4-3 with TRBJ2-7; TRBD2 matches 11 bases. This sequence originates from a man aged 45-60 years who received an inactivated influenza vaccine. This material consisted of PBMCs from blood, taken 11 to 12 days after vaccination. Here the CDR3 reads CASSQDSGGGMNEQYF. The CDR3 DNA follows: TGCGCCAGCAGCCAAGATAGCGGGGGGGGGATGAACGAGCAGTACTTC.